This T cell receptor beta chain was obtained from a study of CD8 T cells in Susac syndrome. The study defined memory subsets for TEMRA sorting by CD27 and CD45RA staining. Relative to its sample, this clonotype is large. RNA totalling about 0.5 to 1 ug underwent reverse transcription with random hexamers. MiXCR was run by TCRdb on the immunoSEQ multiplex PCR reads, yielding one entry per CDR3 protein. This sample has about 2,000 distinct CDR3 sequences, with approximately 69% found just once. V gave up 4 bases and J gave up 4 bases, with 10 bases separating them. The CDR3 has 14 residues. The receptor was isolated from a human donor with Susac syndrome. What was sequenced was CD8+ TEMRA cells from PBMCs. Indicated subset: FACS-sorted terminally differentiated effector memory CD8+ T cells re-expressing CD45RA (CD8+ TEMRA). The rearrangement joins TRBV12-3 or TRBV12-4 to TRBJ2-2; D remains unclear. Here the CDR3 reads CASSSHTGTGELFF. The CDR3 DNA reads TGTGCCAGCAGTTCCCACACGGGCACCGGGGAGCTGTTTTTT.